This T cell receptor beta chain appears in the sequencing data of a study of Ad26.COV2.S vaccination and SARS-CoV-2 variants. Points from the study as a whole: Breadth, reportedly substantial, characterized the spike-specific CD8+ and CD4+ T cell responses after vaccination. Relative to placebo recipients, vaccine recipients exhibited elevated spike-specific TCR breadth.

The treatment denotes: over 15 received Ad26.COV2.S at low or high dose, single or two shots; about 5 received placebo; per-sample allocation not given. Samples analyzed were those drawn on day 63 after the first vaccine or placebo injection. This Boston cohort included adults aged 18-55 years. In regard to this clone: The antigen is not known.

Clones were read by immunoSEQ multiplex PCR, and TCRdb kept only the in-frame ones, dropping some. The sample carries approximately 400,000 clones, 83% recorded once. Per germline, CDR1 LGHNA and CDR2 YNFKEQ. This CDR3 spans 15 amino acids. V lost 0 bases, J lost 0 bases, and 8 bases lay in between. The sequenced sample was peripheral blood, obtained in a trial of Ad26.COV2.S vaccine versus placebo. This clonotype was obtained from a person between 18 and 60 years old who received the Ad26.COV2.S COVID-19 vaccine or a placebo. The chain couples TRBV4-2 to TRBJ1-1; no reliable D call. In nucleotides, the CDR3 is TGTGCCAGCAGCCAAGACACAAGGTTGAACACTGAAGCTTTCTTT. Residues: CASSQDTRLNTEAFF.